Below, 24 T cell receptor beta chains from the same sample are listed, as sequenced in a study of blood T cell repertoires in COVID-19. Profiling relied on immunoSEQ multiplex PCR, and the TCRdb table lists in-frame clones only, not all of them. The data hold 250,000 to 300,000 clones, with about 68% observed a single time. Specimen: peripheral blood. The receptor set was obtained from an elderly woman with acute or convalescent COVID-19.

A word on this clone: The sample has other DNA sequences that encode this CDR3 too. The chain recombines TRBV27 with TRBJ1-2, with 7 bases aligning to TRBD1. CDR3 length: 13 amino acids. J was trimmed by 3 bases and V by 6 bases; bases with no gene match: 4. Germline V gene sequence: CDR1 MNHEY, CDR2 SMNVEV (reference sequence). The CDR3 DNA reads as TGTGCCAGCAGCCTCGACAGGGACTATGGCTACACCTTC. Translated: CASSLDRDYGYTF.

This chain connects TRBV6-2 or TRBV6-3 to TRBJ2-5, with 9 bases matching TRBD2. The V and J ends lost 0 bases and 4 bases, in that order; junction bases with no gene match: 6. The CDR3 length is 16 residues. The germline V gene has CDR1 MNHEY and CDR2 SVGEGT. The CDR3 DNA is TGTGCCAGCAGTTACTCGGGCGGGGGGGCTGCAGAGACCCAGTACTTC. Its translation: CASSYSGGGAAETQYF.

The J gene is TRBJ2-1, the V gene TRBV7-6; D is possibly TRBD1 (6 bases). CDR3 length: 14 residues. From germline, CDR1 is SGHVS and CDR2 FNYEAQ. V gave up 4 bases and J gave up 5 bases, with 12 bases separating them. CDR3 sequence: CASSSDQGNNEQFF. CDR3 nucleotide sequence: TGTGCCAGCAGCTCGGATCAGGGGAACAATGAGCAGTTCTTC.

The genes are TRBV3-1 (or the pseudogene TRBV3-2) and TRBJ2-1; 8 nucleotides match TRBD2. With 6 bases clipped from V and 4 bases from J, the junction kept 11 bases outside the gene matches. Germline V lookup: CDR1 LGHDT, CDR2 YNNKEL (reference sequence). CDR3 length: 16 residues. Here the CDR3 DNA reads TGTGCCAGCAGGGGTGGTGGATCGGGAGGGTACAATGAGCAGTTCTTC. Its translation: CASRGGGSGGYNEQFF.

This clone was counted only a few times. The chain couples TRBV7-2 to TRBJ1-1, with D perhaps TRBD1 (6 bases). This CDR3 has 15 residues. Germline V gives CDR1 SGHTA, CDR2 FQGNSA. V lost 1 base, J lost 1 base, and 10 bases lay in between. CDR3 nucleotides: TGTGCCAGCAGCTTAGTACAGGGAAGGAACACTGAAGCTTTCTTT. Translation: CASSLVQGRNTEAFF.

The chain uses TRBV13 and TRBJ2-1, with a possible D match to TRBD2 (6 bases). Germline CDR1 PRHDT, CDR2 FYEKMQ (reference sequence). This CDR3 region has 14 residues. V dropped 5 bases and J dropped 9 bases, with 17 bases sitting between them. CDR3 region: CASSPGLPTGEQFF. CDR3 nucleotides: TGTGCCAGCAGCCCGGGACTCCCTACTGGTGAGCAGTTCTTC.

This chain joins TRBV25-1 and TRBJ2-1; 9 positions agree with TRBD1. The germline CDR1 and CDR2 sequences are MGHDK and SYGVNS. The junction had 7 bases not matched to a gene; V was cut back by 8 bases and J by 11 bases. The CDR3 totals 12 residues. Written as DNA, the CDR3 is TGTGCCAGCTCCCGGACAGGGGTTCAGCAGTTCTTC. It is translated as CASSRTGVQQFF.

This clone was observed a handful of times. The chain links TRBV19 to TRBJ1-1; no clear D. The length of the CDR3 is 14 residues. Germline V CDR1 and CDR2: LNHDA, SQIVND (reference sequence). Trimming shortened V by 2 bases and J by 4 bases, and 11 bases separated the two germline ends. The CDR3 nucleotides read TGTGCCAGTAGTATAACCGGGAAGGGCACTGAAGCTTTCTTT. Protein sequence: CASSITGKGTEAFF.

The chain employs TRBV15 and TRBJ1-1, with unresolved D. Germline lookup yields CDR1 LNHNV and CDR2 YYDKDF (reference sequence). The CDR3 consists of 12 residues. The ends were cut back, 0 bases at V and 8 bases at J, with 7 bases in the middle. Written as DNA, the CDR3 is TGTGCCACCAGCAGAGATGCAGTAGAAGCTTTCTTT. Protein: CATSRDAVEAFF.

This clone appeared a few times. This chain uses TRBV19 with TRBJ1-6; 7 bases are shared with TRBD1. V gave up 6 bases and J gave up 7 bases; unmatched junction bases: 12. From germline, CDR1 is LNHDA and CDR2 SQIVND (reference sequence). The CDR3 contains 16 residues. The CDR3 spells CASRTRDRILNSPLHF. CDR3 nucleotides: TGTGCCAGTAGGACCAGGGACAGAATTCTAAATTCACCCCTCCACTTT. Together with reference TRBV19 and TRBJ1-6, the CDR3 gives the full variable domain: DGGITQSPKYLFRKEGQNVTLSCEQNLNHDAMYWYRQDPGQGLRLIYYSQIVNDFQKGDIAEGYSVSREKKESFPLTVTSAQKNPTAFYLCASRTRDRILNSPLHFGNGTRLTVT.

The rearrangement links TRBV19 to TRBJ1-2; tentatively, D is TRBD1 (5 bases). The germline V gene has CDR1 LNHDA and CDR2 SQIVND (reference sequence). The V end lost 3 bases, the J end lost 1 base, and 12 bases lay between the germline ends. There are 15 residues in the CDR3. CDR3 loop: CASSIGGVNNYGYTF. In DNA form, the CDR3 reads TGTGCCAGTAGTATCGGAGGGGTTAATAACTATGGCTACACCTTC.

The chain carries TRBV19 and TRBJ2-5; maybe TRBD1 (6 bases). The germline V and J ends were trimmed by 2 bases and 5 bases, with 15 bases remaining between them. Germline-derived CDR1 and CDR2 are LNHDA and SQIVND (reference sequence). The CDR3 covers 15 residues. The CDR3 spells CASSISPGARETQYF. In DNA form, the CDR3 reads TGTGCCAGTAGTATAAGTCCAGGGGCGCGCGAGACCCAGTACTTC. Using reference TRBV19 and TRBJ2-5 for the parts outside the CDR3, the full variable domain is DGGITQSPKYLFRKEGQNVTLSCEQNLNHDAMYWYRQDPGQGLRLIYYSQIVNDFQKGDIAEGYSVSREKKESFPLTVTSAQKNPTAFYLCASSISPGARETQYFGPGTRLLVL.

This clone was found a few times. The chain carries TRBV2 and TRBJ2-7; 11 positions agree with TRBD2. V shed 4 bases, J shed 4 bases, and the junction held 6 bases outside the gene matches. CDR1 is SNHLY, CDR2 FYNNEI, per germline. The CDR3 runs to 15 residues. The DNA of the CDR3 is TGTGCCAGCAGTGCCCAGACTAGCGGGGTTTACGAGCAGTACTTC. Translated, it gives CASSAQTSGVYEQYF.

The rearrangement joins TRBV4-1 to TRBJ1-4; no definite D call. The ends were cut back, 0 bases at V and 8 bases at J, with 13 bases in the middle. This CDR3 is 15 amino acids long. From germline, CDR1 is MGHRA and CDR2 YSYEKL. CDR3 DNA: TGCGCCAGCAGCCAAGATCCCATTCCCGGGGAAAAACTGTTTTTT. It yields the protein CASSQDPIPGEKLFF.

The genes are TRBV9 and TRBJ2-7, with 7 nucleotides matching TRBD2. V shed 3 bases and J 4 bases; nucleotides not matched to a gene: 4. The CDR3 consists of 13 residues. CDR1 and CDR2 from the germline V gene are SGDLS and YYNGEE. The CDR3 nucleotides are TGTGCCAGCAGCGCACCGGGAGGATACGAGCAGTACTTC. Translating it yields CASSAPGGYEQYF.

V and J are TRBV5-6 and TRBJ2-2; TRBD2 agrees at 9 bases. The CDR3 runs 16 residues. Germline assignment: CDR1 SGHDT and CDR2 YYEEEE. V lost 0 bases, J lost 5 bases, and 5 bases stayed unmatched. The CDR3, as DNA: TGTGCCAGCAGCTTGGTTAGCGGGAGTGGGACCGGGGAGCTGTTTTTT. Amino acids: CASSLVSGSGTGELFF.

The chain links TRBV6-5 to TRBJ2-7; 8 bases line up with TRBD1. CDR1 MNHEY and CDR2 SVGAGI come from the germline V gene. The V segment lost 7 bases and the J segment 6 bases; nucleotides outside the gene matches: 5. The CDR3 extends over 12 amino acids. The DNA for the CDR3 is TGTGCCAGCATCCGGACAGGGATCGAGCAGTACTTC. Translating gives CASIRTGIEQYF.

The rearrangement uses TRBV5-4 and TRBJ1-6; TRBD1 matches at 8 bases. Germline V gene data show CDR1 as SGHNT and CDR2 as YYREEE (reference sequence). Germline trimming cut 4 bases from V and 7 bases from J; bases unmatched to any gene: 13. This CDR3 has 17 residues. The CDR3 bases are TGTGCCAGCAGCCCACGAGGGCCGACAGGGGTGAATTCACCCCTCCACTTT. It codes for CASSPRGPTGVNSPLHF.

The chain recombines TRBV11-2 with TRBJ1-3; 9 positions match TRBD1. The CDR3 loop spans 17 amino acids. CDR1 and CDR2 (germline): SGHAT, FQNNGV. The junction had 9 bases not matched to a gene; V was cut back by 4 bases and J by 2 bases. The CDR3 loop reads CASSSRAGQGPGNTIYF. CDR3 coding DNA: TGTGCCAGCAGCTCCAGGGCGGGACAGGGCCCTGGAAACACCATATATTTT.

V usage is TRBV19 and J usage is TRBJ1-5; D is ambiguous. The CDR3 runs to 16 residues. Germline V lookup: CDR1 LNHDA, CDR2 SQIVND (reference sequence). Deletions cut 5 bases from V and 7 bases from J, with 21 bases between. The CDR3 nucleotides read TGTGCCAGTAGTTTCGAGCTCAATGCGGTGAGCCAGCCCCAGCATTTT. Its translation is CASSFELNAVSQPQHF. Combining the CDR3 with reference TRBV19 and TRBJ1-5 gives the whole variable domain DGGITQSPKYLFRKEGQNVTLSCEQNLNHDAMYWYRQDPGQGLRLIYYSQIVNDFQKGDIAEGYSVSREKKESFPLTVTSAQKNPTAFYLCASSFELNAVSQPQHFGDGTRLSIL.

V and J are TRBV10-3 and TRBJ2-5; the match to TRBD2 covers 8 bases. The CDR3 runs 15 residues. J gave up 2 bases and V 8 bases, and 10 bases lay outside the gene matches. Per the germline V gene, CDR1 is ENHRY and CDR2 is SYGVKD. In DNA, the CDR3 is TGTGCCATCGCTAAAGCGGCTAGCGGGCAAGAGACCCAGTACTTC. This codes for CAIAKAASGQETQYF.

This clone was seen repeatedly, ten times or more. The J gene is TRBJ1-5, the V gene TRBV12-5; no reliable D call. Trimming took 6 bases from V and 2 from J, leaving 8 bases between them. Germline V gene lookup returns CDR1 LGHNT and CDR2 FRNRAP. The CDR3 runs 13 residues. DNA of the CDR3: TGTGCTAGTGGCCAACAAGGCAATCAGCCCCAGCATTTT. It translates to CASGQQGNQPQHF. Combining the CDR3 with reference TRBV12-5 and TRBJ1-5 gives the whole variable domain DARVTQTPRHKVTEMGQEVTMRCQPILGHNTVFWYRQTMMQGLELLAYFRNRAPLDDSGMPKDRFSAEMPDATLATLKIQPSEPRDSAVYFCASGQQGNQPQHFGDGTRLSIL.

This clone appeared a few times. V usage is TRBV6-5 and J usage is TRBJ2-7; 10 nucleotides match TRBD1. V shed 5 bases and J 3 bases; nucleotides not matched to a gene: 4. The germline V gene has CDR1 MNHEY and CDR2 SVGAGI. CDR3 length: 14 amino acids. CDR3 nucleotide sequence: TGTGCCAGCAGTCGGACAGGGGGGAACTACGAGCAGTACTTC. It specifies CASSRTGGNYEQYF.

The chain recombines TRBV30 with TRBJ1-2; TRBD1 matches at 12 bases. Unmatched junction bases numbered 4, after V lost 3 bases and J lost 2 bases. The CDR3 has 15 residues. From germline, CDR1 is GTSNPN and CDR2 SVGIG (reference sequence). The CDR3 region has the DNA TGTGCCTGGAGCACGGGACAGGGGGCAAACTATGGCTACACCTTC. Residues: CAWSTGQGANYGYTF.